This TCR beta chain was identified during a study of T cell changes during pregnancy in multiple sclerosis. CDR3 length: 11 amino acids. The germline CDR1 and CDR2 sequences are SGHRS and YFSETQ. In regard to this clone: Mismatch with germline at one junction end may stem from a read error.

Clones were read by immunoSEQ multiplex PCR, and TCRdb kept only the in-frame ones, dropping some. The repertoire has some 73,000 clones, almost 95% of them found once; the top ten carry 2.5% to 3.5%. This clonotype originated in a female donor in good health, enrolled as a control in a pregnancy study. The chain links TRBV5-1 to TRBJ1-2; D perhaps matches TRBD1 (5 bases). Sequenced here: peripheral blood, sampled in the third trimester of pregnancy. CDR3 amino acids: CASSSGHILAF. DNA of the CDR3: TGCGCCAGCAGCTCAGGACATATCCTCGCCTTC.